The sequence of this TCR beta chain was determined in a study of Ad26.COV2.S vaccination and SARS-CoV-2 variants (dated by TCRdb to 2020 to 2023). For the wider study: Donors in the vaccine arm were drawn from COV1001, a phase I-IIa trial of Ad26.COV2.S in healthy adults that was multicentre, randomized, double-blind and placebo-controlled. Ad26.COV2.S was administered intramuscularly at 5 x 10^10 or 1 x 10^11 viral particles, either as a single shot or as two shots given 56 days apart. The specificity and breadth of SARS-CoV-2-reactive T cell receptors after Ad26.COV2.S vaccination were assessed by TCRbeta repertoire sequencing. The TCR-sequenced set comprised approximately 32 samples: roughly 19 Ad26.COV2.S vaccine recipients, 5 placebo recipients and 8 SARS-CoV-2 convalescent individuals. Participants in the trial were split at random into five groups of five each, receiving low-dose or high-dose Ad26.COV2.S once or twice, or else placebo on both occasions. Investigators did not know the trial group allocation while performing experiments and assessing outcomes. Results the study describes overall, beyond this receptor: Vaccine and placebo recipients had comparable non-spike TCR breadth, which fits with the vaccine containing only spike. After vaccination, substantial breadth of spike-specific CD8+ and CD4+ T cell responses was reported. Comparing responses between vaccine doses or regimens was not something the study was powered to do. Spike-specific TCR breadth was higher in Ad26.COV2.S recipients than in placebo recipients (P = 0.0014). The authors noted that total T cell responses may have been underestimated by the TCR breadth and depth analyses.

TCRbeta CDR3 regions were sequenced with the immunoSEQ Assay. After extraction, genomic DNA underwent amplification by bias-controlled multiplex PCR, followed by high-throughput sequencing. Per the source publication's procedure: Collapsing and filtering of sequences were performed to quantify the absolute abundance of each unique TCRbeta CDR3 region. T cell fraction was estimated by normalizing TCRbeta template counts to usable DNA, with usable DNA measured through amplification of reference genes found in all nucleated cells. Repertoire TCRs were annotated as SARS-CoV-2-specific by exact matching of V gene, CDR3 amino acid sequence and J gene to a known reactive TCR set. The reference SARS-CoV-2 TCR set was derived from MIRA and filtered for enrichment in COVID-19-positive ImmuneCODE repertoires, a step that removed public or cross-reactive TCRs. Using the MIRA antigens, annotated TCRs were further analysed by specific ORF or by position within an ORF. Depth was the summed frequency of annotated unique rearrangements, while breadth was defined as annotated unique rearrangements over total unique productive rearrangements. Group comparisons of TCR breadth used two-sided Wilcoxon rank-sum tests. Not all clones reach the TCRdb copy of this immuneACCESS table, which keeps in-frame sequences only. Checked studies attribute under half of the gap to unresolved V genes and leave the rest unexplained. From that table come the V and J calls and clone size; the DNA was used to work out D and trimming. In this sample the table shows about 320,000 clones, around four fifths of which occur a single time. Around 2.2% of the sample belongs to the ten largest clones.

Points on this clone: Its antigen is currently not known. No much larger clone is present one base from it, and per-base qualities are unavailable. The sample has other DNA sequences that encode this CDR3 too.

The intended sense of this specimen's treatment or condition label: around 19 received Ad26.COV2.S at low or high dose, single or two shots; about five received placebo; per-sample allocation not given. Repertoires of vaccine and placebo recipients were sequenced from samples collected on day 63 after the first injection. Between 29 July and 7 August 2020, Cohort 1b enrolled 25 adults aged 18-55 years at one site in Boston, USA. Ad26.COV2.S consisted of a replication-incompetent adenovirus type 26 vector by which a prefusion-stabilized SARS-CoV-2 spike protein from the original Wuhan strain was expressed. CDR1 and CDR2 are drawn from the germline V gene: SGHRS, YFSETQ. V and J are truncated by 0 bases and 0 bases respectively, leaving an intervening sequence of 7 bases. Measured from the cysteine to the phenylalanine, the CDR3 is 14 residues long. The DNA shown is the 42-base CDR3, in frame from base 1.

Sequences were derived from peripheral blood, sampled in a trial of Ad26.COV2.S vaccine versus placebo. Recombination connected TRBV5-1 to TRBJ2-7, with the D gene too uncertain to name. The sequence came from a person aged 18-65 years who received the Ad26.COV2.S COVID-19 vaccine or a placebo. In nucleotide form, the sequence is TGCGCCAGCAGCTTGGACGGAAACTCCTACGAGCAGTACTTC. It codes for CASSLDGNSYEQYF.